What follows are 30 T cell receptor beta chains derived from one specimen sequenced in a study of cytomegalovirus exposure and HLA in healthy donors. In the PCR, 60 Vbeta and 13 Jbeta primers were used. Produced via immunoSEQ multiplex PCR; TCRdb's table is partial and in-frame only. The table lists approximately 140,000 clones, 55% to 70% of them singletons. The sample taken for sequencing was PBMCs. These receptors all come from a woman aged 60-70 years in good health and CMV-seropositive.

The genes are TRBV7-2 and TRBJ2-1, with D possibly being TRBD2 (5 bases). Between the trimmed V and J ends, which lost 2 bases and 8 bases, there was a span of 16 bases. The CDR3 is made up of 15 amino acids. Germline V gives CDR1 SGHTA, CDR2 FQGNSA. CDR3 residues: CASSLKSSPFDEQFF. DNA of the CDR3: TGTGCCAGCAGCTTAAAGTCTAGCCCTTTCGATGAGCAGTTCTTC.

This rearrangement joins TRBV27 to TRBJ2-6; 7 nucleotides match TRBD1. V dropped 4 bases and J dropped 0; count of bases not matched to a gene: 15. This CDR3 is built from 20 residues. The V gene's germline CDR1 is MNHEY and CDR2 SMNVEV (reference sequence). This CDR3 is CASSSDRVRYQDSGANVLTF. In nucleotides, the CDR3 is TGTGCCAGCAGTTCTGACAGGGTAAGGTATCAGGACTCTGGGGCCAACGTCCTGACTTTC.

On this clone itself: Distinct nucleotide sequences in the sample also encode this CDR3. This chain joins TRBV4-2 and TRBJ2-3; D perhaps matches TRBD2 (6 bases). The CDR3 extends over 18 amino acids. V lost 3 bases, J lost 0 bases, and 19 bases lay in between. Per germline, CDR1 LGHNA and CDR2 YNFKEQ. Here the CDR3 DNA reads TGTGCCAGCAGCCAGGATCTGGCGGGGCTAGCGAGCACAGATACGCAGTATTTT. It encodes CASSQDLAGLASTDTQYF.

The chain has TRBV9 and TRBJ1-1; 7 nucleotides match TRBD1. V dropped 2 bases and J dropped 3; count of bases not matched to a gene: 4. The CDR3 has 14 residues. Germline values: CDR1 SGDLS, CDR2 YYNGEE. DNA of the CDR3: TGTGCCAGCAGCGTCGGGGGACAGTACACTGAAGCTTTCTTT. Protein product: CASSVGGQYTEAFF. The complete variable domain, with remaining parts taken from reference TRBV9 and TRBJ1-1, reads DSGVTQTPKHLITATGQRVTLRCSPRSGDLSVYWYQQSLDQGLQFLIQYYNGEERAKGNILERFSAQQFPDLHSELNLSSLELGDSALYFCASSVGGQYTEAFFGQGTRLTVV.

There are a few counts of this clone. The chain joins TRBV6-6 to TRBJ1-1; possible D gene TRBD1, 6 bases. The CDR3 length is 15 residues. Trimming removed 2 bases at V and 6 bases at J, with 16 bases between. From germline, CDR1 is MNHNY and CDR2 SVGAGI (reference sequence). The CDR3 loop is CASSYPAQGSSEAFF. CDR3 nucleotide sequence: TGTGCCAGCAGTTACCCAGCACAGGGTTCCTCTGAAGCTTTCTTT.

This sequence joins TRBV7-8 and TRBJ2-1, with D perhaps matching TRBD1 (6 bases). Germline CDR1 reads SGHVS; CDR2 reads FQNEAQ. V was cut by 0 bases and J by 12 bases, with 12 bases left in between. This CDR3 comprises 13 residues. CDR3 sequence: CASSLALGARQFF. CDR3 DNA sequence: TGTGCCAGCAGCTTAGCGCTGGGGGCAAGGCAGTTCTTC.

This clone was seen more than once but under ten times. The chain has TRBV5-4 and TRBJ1-2; D is unclear. The length of the CDR3 is 13 residues. CDR1 is SGHNT, CDR2 YYREEE, per germline (reference sequence). V was shortened by 0 bases and J by 8 bases, with 11 bases between the two germline ends. CDR3 in amino acids: CASSLDWTKGYTF. The DNA for the CDR3 is TGTGCCAGCAGCTTGGACTGGACTAAGGGCTACACCTTC.

This clone was found a few times. The CDR3 DNA reads TGTGCCAGTTGTGGCGGGGGCGCTAGGTGCGAGCAGTACTTC. Protein: CASCGGGARCEQYF. V is TRBV28 and J is TRBJ2-7; D is possibly TRBD2 (7 bases). The CDR3 sequence is 14 residues long. The germline gives CDR1 MDHEN, CDR2 SYDVKM. V was clipped by 9 bases and J by 6 bases, with 21 bases between them.

V is TRBV12-5 and J is TRBJ1-1, with a weak D call TRBD1 (6 bases). The CDR3 runs 14 residues. V was trimmed by 6 bases and J by 6 bases, leaving 17 bases between them. Germline V gene data show CDR1 as LGHNT and CDR2 as FRNRAP. CDR3 amino acids: CASGPGGDFSEAFF. DNA for the CDR3: TGTGCTAGTGGACCGGGGGGCGATTTCTCTGAAGCTTTCTTT.

The chain uses TRBV28 and TRBJ2-3; 12 bases line up with TRBD2. This CDR3 is 15 amino acids long. V gave up 7 bases and J gave up 6 bases; unmatched junction bases: 8. Germline V gene data show CDR1 as MDHEN and CDR2 as SYDVKM. Here the CDR3 DNA reads TGTGCCAGCACCCAATCTAGCGGGAGGGAGGATACGCAGTATTTT. Encoded protein: CASTQSSGREDTQYF.

V usage is TRBV7-8 and J usage is TRBJ1-1; D not certain. V was cut by 5 bases and J by 1 base, with 11 bases left in between. CDR1 is SGHVS, CDR2 FQNEAQ, per germline. The CDR3 has 14 residues. The CDR3 loop reads CASSRQRENTEAFF. The CDR3 DNA sequence: TGTGCCAGCAGCCGCCAACGCGAGAACACTGAAGCTTTCTTT.

The genes are TRBV18 and TRBJ1-1; tentatively, D is TRBD1 (6 bases). Germline CDR1 KGHSH, CDR2 LQKENI. V lost 0 bases and J lost 4, with 12 bases in between. The CDR3 contains 15 residues. The CDR3 protein is CASSPPSTGLTEAFF. CDR3 nucleotide sequence: TGTGCCAGCTCACCACCGTCAACAGGGCTCACTGAAGCTTTCTTT.

This chain links TRBV27 with TRBJ2-7, with D perhaps matching TRBD1 (6 bases). V lost 5 bases and J lost 2, with 13 bases in between. The CDR3 sequence is 14 residues long. The germline gives CDR1 MNHEY, CDR2 SMNVEV (reference sequence). In DNA form, the CDR3 reads TGTGCCAGCAGTCAACGACAGGCCCCCTACGAGCAGTACTTC. Amino acid sequence: CASSQRQAPYEQYF.

V gene TRBV10-1 combines with J gene TRBJ1-6; tentative D call: TRBD1 (5 bases). The germline V gene has CDR1 WNHNN and CDR2 SYGVQD (reference sequence). V dropped 2 bases and J dropped 7 bases, with 9 bases sitting between them. This CDR3 region has 14 residues. The CDR3 loop is CASSEGGGNSPLHF. CDR3 nucleotides: TGCGCCAGCAGTGAGGGGGGAGGCAATTCACCCCTCCACTTT.

In regard to this clone: An end of the junction differs from the germline gene, which may be a read error. This specimen includes other DNA sequences encoding the same CDR3. V usage is TRBV7-2 and J usage is TRBJ2-2, with 12 nucleotides matching TRBD2. Germline V gives CDR1 SGHTA, CDR2 FQGNSA. The CDR3 covers 17 residues. The CDR3 region has the DNA TGTGCTAGCAGCTTAAGGACTAGCGGGACGAACACCGGGGAGCTGTTTTTT. Protein product: CASSLRTSGTNTGELFF.

The genes are TRBV7-9 and TRBJ2-5; D might be TRBD1 (5 bases). The CDR3 consists of 14 residues. The ends were cut back, 3 bases at V and 5 bases at J, with 13 bases in the middle. Germline CDR1 is SEHNR and CDR2 is FQNEAQ (reference sequence). The CDR3 reads CASSFYQGGETQYF. Here the CDR3 DNA reads TGTGCCAGCAGCTTCTATCAGGGCGGCGAGACCCAGTACTTC.

V gene TRBV27 combines with J gene TRBJ2-7; the match to TRBD1 covers 7 bases. Germline V CDR1 and CDR2: MNHEY, SMNVEV (reference sequence). This CDR3 region has 14 residues. The J segment lost 5 bases and the V segment lost 5 bases, leaving 9 bases of the junction unmatched. CDR3 region: CASSLYDRDHEQYF. CDR3 sequence (DNA): TGTGCCAGCAGTCTTTACGACAGGGACCACGAGCAGTACTTC.

A few counts support this clone. The J gene is TRBJ1-4, the V gene TRBV28; 9 nucleotides line up with TRBD1. J lost 5 bases, V lost 4 bases, and 8 bases had no gene match. Looked up from germline, CDR1 is MDHEN and CDR2 is SYDVKM. The CDR3 is made up of 16 amino acids. The CDR3: CASSSPTGTGNEKLFF. CDR3 in DNA: TGTGCCAGCAGTTCACCAACCGGGACAGGGAATGAAAAACTGTTTTTT.

The chain joins TRBV28 to TRBJ1-1, with D possibly TRBD1 on 6 matching bases. This CDR3 has 12 residues. Trimming removed 4 bases from V and 11 bases from J, with 14 bases in between. Germline CDR1 and CDR2: MDHEN and SYDVKM. Here the CDR3 DNA reads TGTGCCAGCAGTTCTGACAGGAAAGATGCTTTCTTT. This sequence encodes CASSSDRKDAFF.

The chain is built from TRBV4-1 and TRBJ1-2; 7 bases map to TRBD1. This CDR3 is built from 15 residues. V lost 2 bases and J lost 2; bases outside the gene matches: 5. Germline CDR1 MGHRA, CDR2 YSYEKL. The CDR3 DNA is TGCGCCAGCAGCCAAACTGGACAGGAGAACTATGGCTACACCTTC. This encodes CASSQTGQENYGYTF.

The rearrangement uses TRBV5-5 and TRBJ1-2; D is uncertain. Trimming took off 2 bases at V and 4 bases at J, with 12 bases between the two ends. The length of the CDR3 is 14 residues. The V gene's germline CDR1 is SGHKS and CDR2 YYEKEE (reference sequence). The CDR3 here is CASSFFGSSYGYTF. As DNA, the CDR3 is TGTGCCAGCAGCTTTTTTGGTTCTAGCTATGGCTACACCTTC.

This clone has only a few counts. This chain uses TRBV6-5 with TRBJ1-2; unclear D gene. The V end lost 2 bases, the J end lost 8 bases, and 18 bases lay between the germline ends. Germline V gives CDR1 MNHEY, CDR2 SVGAGI. The CDR3 is 15 residues long. In DNA form, the CDR3 reads TGTGCCAGCAGTTACACCGCGGACCCGAGGGAAGGCTACACCTTC. It specifies CASSYTADPREGYTF.

The table lists this clone with a count of one. J is TRBJ2-7 and V is TRBV6-5, with 7 bases matching TRBD2. Looked up from germline, CDR1 is MNHEY and CDR2 is SVGAGI. Trimming cost V 5 bases and J 4 bases; bases outside gene matches: 11. There are 15 residues in the CDR3. CDR3 loop: CASSTRGGETYEQYF. DNA of the CDR3: TGTGCCAGCAGTACCCGGGGAGGGGAGACTTACGAGCAGTACTTC.

V usage is TRBV5-1 and J usage is TRBJ2-2, with TRBD2 identical over 11 bases. The ends lost 0 bases at V and 7 bases at J; junction bases unmatched: 5. The CDR3 spans 16 residues. Germline V CDR1 and CDR2: SGHRS, YFSETQ. In DNA, the CDR3 is TGCGCCAGCAGCTTGGAAATTGGGACTAGCGGCGGGGAGCTGTTTTTT. Its translation is CASSLEIGTSGGELFF.

Only one count was recorded for this clone. The V and J genes are TRBV29-1 and TRBJ2-2; 7 bases line up with TRBD2. From germline, CDR1 is SQVTM and CDR2 ANQGSEA. V was clipped by 4 bases and J by 0 bases; unmatched bases: 2. This CDR3 has 14 amino acids. The CDR3: CSVVAGANTGELFF. CDR3 in DNA: TGCAGCGTTGTAGCGGGCGCGAACACCGGGGAGCTGTTTTTT.

In the case of this clone: One end of the junction varies from germline; a read error may be responsible. The chain uses TRBV7-9 and TRBJ2-7; perhaps TRBD2 as D (6 bases). This CDR3 is 12 amino acids long. Germline values: CDR1 SEHNR, CDR2 FQNEAQ (reference sequence). The CDR3 is CASSPGTPIVGF. CDR3 bases: TGTGCCAGCAGCCCCGGGACTCCCATCGTCGGATTC.

This chain joins TRBV19 and TRBJ1-5; D remains ambiguous. Between the trimmed V and J ends, which lost 4 bases and 4 bases, there was a span of 8 bases. Germline CDR1 LNHDA, CDR2 SQIVND (reference sequence). The CDR3 loop spans 13 amino acids. The CDR3 region is CASSTQKNQPQHF. CDR3 DNA: TGTGCCAGTAGTACGCAGAAAAATCAGCCCCAGCATTTT.

The V and J genes are TRBV27 and TRBJ2-1; TRBD2 is a possible D gene (5 bases). The CDR3 runs to 13 residues. Between the trimmed V and J ends, which lost 5 bases and 6 bases, there was a span of 11 bases. The germline V gene encodes CDR1 MNHEY and CDR2 SMNVEV (reference sequence). This CDR3 reads CASSPPTSNEQFF. CDR3 coding DNA: TGTGCCAGCAGTCCGCCCACTAGCAATGAGCAGTTCTTC.

This rearrangement joins TRBV23-1 to TRBJ1-5, with no clear D. TRBV23-1 is assigned to the ORF class and has an uncertain function. Trimming shortened V by 0 bases and J by 8 bases, and 5 bases separated the two germline ends. The CDR3 is made up of 12 amino acids. CDR3 amino acids: CASSQSIKPQHF. Written as DNA, the CDR3 is TGCGCCAGCAGTCAATCAATAAAGCCCCAGCATTTT.

In its sample, this clone was seen a few times. This chain joins TRBV7-9 and TRBJ1-2; tentatively, D is TRBD1 (6 bases). The CDR3 runs to 17 residues. Germline CDR1 is SEHNR and CDR2 is FQNEAQ (reference sequence). V was shortened by 1 base and J by 0 bases, with 15 bases between the two germline ends. The CDR3 region is CASSLGSGAISNYGYTF. The CDR3 nucleotides read TGTGCCAGCAGCTTAGGTTCAGGGGCCATTTCTAACTATGGCTACACCTTC.